This TCR beta chain was identified during a study of human T cells and chemical hapten exposure (dated by TCRdb to the early 2020s). Background for the entire study: Libraries were pooled for sequencing, and variation in per-sample TCR yields was attributed mainly to small differences in library volumes within the pool. Peripheral blood TCR repertoire changes were tracked in vivo in alopecia patients during primary and secondary sensitization to the hapten diphenylcyclopropenone (DPC). Each blood RNA sample was used to sequence both TCR alpha and TCR beta chains.

Total RNA was isolated from unfractionated whole blood collected in Tempus Blood RNA tubes. Five or six healthy volunteers were used as TCR sequencing controls and were bled at day 0, 2 weeks and 6 weeks. Library method: 5' RACE. These reads were obtained on an Illumina MiSeq. During library preparation, unique molecular identifiers were attached to individual cDNA molecules so that TCRs could be counted in a quantitative, reproducible way. Under the source paper's analysis protocol: The median number of TCRs per sample was approximately 93,000, ranging from about 20,000 to 750,000. V, J and CDR3 annotation of the TCR reads was performed with the Decombinator software suite. For PS versus PT1 abundance plots, all samples were subsampled to the same number of TCRs (28,000). TCRs were defined as expanded if absent before sensitization and observed at least eight times at the 2-week time point. TCRdb reworked the public reads: Q25 trimming with fastp, MiXCR clone assembly, productive beta chains retained. A single entry per CDR3 protein holds the most common genes and DNA from its merged rows. TCRdb's processing, not the authors', yielded these V and J calls. For this sample there are more than 140,000 distinct CDR3 sequences; over 3.5% appear just once. The top ten hold about 1.3% of the sample.

The CDR3 runs 13 residues from the cysteine to the phenylalanine. The entry retains the CDR3 DNA only, 39 bases that are in frame from base 1. A distance of 6 bases separates the germline ends of V and J, which lose 0 bases and 5 bases respectively. On this clonotype itself: Which antigen it targets is not known. There are no base qualities to consult, and no much larger clone falls within one base.

What the research found in general, with its limitations: Repeated subsampling changed both the strength of the expansion versus patch-test correlation and the threshold at which the correlation became significant. No change with DPC sensitization was found in the number of TCRs above 1 in 1000 frequency, and no evidence of global repertoire structure alterations was found.

The rearrangement joined TRBV12-3 or TRBV12-4 to TRBJ2-3, with the D gene too uncertain to name. The TCR comes from a female donor in good health. The DNA sequence is as follows: TGTGCCAGCAGTTTAGCGCCCGGAGATACGCAGTATTTT. It codes for CASSLAPGDTQYF.